Shown below are 2 T cell receptor beta chains from a single sample sequenced in a study of Tregs in tolerant kidney transplant recipients. Libraries were prepared by immunoSEQ multiplex PCR; TCRdb keeps only in-frame clonotypes and omits some of them. The sample contains 90,000 to 150,000 clones, roughly 92% of which appear only once. Sequencing was done on a sample of CD4+ T cells from blood. These receptors were taken from a human donor in good health.

The chain is built from TRBV7-3 and TRBJ2-5, with TRBD2 identical over 8 bases. Germline V gene data show CDR1 as SGHTA and CDR2 as FQGTGA. The CDR3 runs 19 residues. V dropped 0 bases and J dropped 4; count of bases not matched to a gene: 16. CDR3: CASSLTQVGSGAPPETQYF. DNA of the CDR3: TGTGCCAGCAGCTTAACCCAGGTTGGTAGCGGGGCCCCTCCAGAGACCCAGTACTTC.

Concerning this clone itself: Distinct nucleotide sequences in the sample also encode this CDR3. The rearrangement links TRBV5-1 to TRBJ2-5, with a weak D call TRBD1 (6 bases). V was pared by 1 base and J by 5 bases, with 9 bases between. The germline gives CDR1 SGHRS, CDR2 YFSETQ. The CDR3 has 13 amino acids. The CDR3 region has the DNA TGCGCCAGCAGCTTGCAGGGGCCGGAGACCCAGTACTTC. Amino acid sequence: CASSLQGPETQYF.